These 11 T cell receptor beta chains originate from one sample sequenced in a study of cytomegalovirus exposure and HLA in healthy donors. The PCR made use of 60 Vbeta and 13 Jbeta primers. Libraries were prepared by immunoSEQ multiplex PCR; TCRdb keeps only in-frame clonotypes and omits some of them. The sample holds 150,000 to 200,000 clones, 65% to 85% seen once. Sequenced: PBMCs. All receptors come from a girl under 18 in good health and CMV-seropositive.

The V call is TRBV5-4, the J call TRBJ2-7, with 7 bases that match TRBD2. CDR3 length equals 15 residues. The germline V gene has CDR1 SGHNT and CDR2 YYREEE (reference sequence). V trimming: 6 bases; J trimming: 2 bases; junction bases outside the gene matches: 11. This CDR3 reads CASTLGAGEAYEQYF. In nucleotides, the CDR3 is TGTGCCAGCACCCTCGGGGCGGGAGAAGCCTACGAGCAGTACTTC.

CDR3 nucleotide sequence: TGTGCCAGCAGCGTAGCTACAAGGACTAGCGGTTTAGGGGATACGCAGTATTTT. It codes for CASSVATRTSGLGDTQYF. The chain carries TRBV9 and TRBJ2-3; 10 bases agree with TRBD2. The CDR3 is 18 residues long. Per germline, CDR1 SGDLS and CDR2 YYNGEE. Trimming removed 0 bases from V and 6 bases from J; junction bases left unmatched: 13.

This clone appeared a few times. This rearrangement joins TRBV6-1 to TRBJ1-1, with unresolved D. The germline CDR1 and CDR2 sequences are MNHNS and SASEGT. The germline V and J ends were trimmed by 1 base and 11 bases, with 14 bases remaining between them. The CDR3 loop spans 13 amino acids. This CDR3 is CASSEVGGQRAFF. The CDR3 DNA reads TGTGCCAGCAGTGAAGTTGGTGGGCAACGGGCTTTCTTT.

The genes are TRBV7-9 and TRBJ2-5; 11 nucleotides align to TRBD2. The DNA end is a closer match to TRBJ2-7, so the J assignment may be wrong. CDR3 size: 17 residues. Germline loops: CDR1 SEHNR, CDR2 FQNEAQ (reference sequence). The CDR3 is CASSLVLAGVPSYEQYF. CDR3 sequence (DNA): TGTGCCAGCAGCTTAGTACTAGCGGGAGTTCCTTCCTACGAGCAGTACTTC.

This chain joins TRBV7-9 and TRBJ2-7; 8 bases map to TRBD2. V trimming: 1 base; J trimming: 4 bases; junction bases outside the gene matches: 9. The CDR3 has 16 amino acids. CDR1 and CDR2 from the germline V gene are SEHNR and FQNEAQ (reference sequence). The CDR3 spells CASSLVVSGSAYEQYF. The CDR3 DNA follows: TGTGCCAGCAGCTTAGTCGTCAGCGGGAGTGCTTACGAGCAGTACTTC. The variable domain in full, with the rest retrieved from reference TRBV7-9 and TRBJ2-7, is DTGVSQNPRHKITKRGQNVTFRCDPISEHNRLYWYRQTLGQGPEFLTYFQNEAQLEKSRLLSDRFSAERPKGSFSTLEIQRTEQGDSAMYLCASSLVVSGSAYEQYFGPGTRLTVT.

This clone was seen more than once but under ten times. This chain uses TRBV15 with TRBJ1-5, with D perhaps matching TRBD1 (5 bases). The V and J ends lost 1 base and 3 bases respectively, with 7 bases between them. The CDR3 is 14 amino acids. Germline CDR1 reads LNHNV; CDR2 reads YYDKDF (reference sequence). The DNA of the CDR3 is TGTGCCACCAGCAGAGTTGGGGCCAATCAGCCCCAGCATTTT. Residues: CATSRVGANQPQHF.

The chain recombines TRBV30 with TRBJ1-2; 8 bases are a match to TRBD1. Germline CDR1 GTSNPN, CDR2 SVGIG (reference sequence). The trim removed 3 bases at V and 7 bases at J, leaving 7 bases unmatched. The CDR3 is 13 residues long. CDR3: CAWRAGGASGYTF. CDR3 bases: TGTGCCTGGAGGGCAGGGGGCGCTTCTGGCTACACCTTC.

The chain recombines TRBV11-2 with TRBJ2-7; 7 positions match TRBD1. The germline CDR1 and CDR2 sequences are SGHAT and FQNNGV. The ends lost 1 base at V and 2 bases at J; junction bases unmatched: 2. The CDR3 spans 14 residues. CDR3 coding DNA: TGTGCCAGCAGCTTAGCGGGACAGACCTACGAGCAGTACTTC. Translated, it gives CASSLAGQTYEQYF.

The chain combines TRBV5-1 with TRBJ2-7; TRBD1 might be the D (5 bases). This CDR3 contains 13 residues. Germline V gene lookup returns CDR1 SGHRS and CDR2 YFSETQ. Trimming cost V 4 bases and J 2 bases, with 10 bases left between them. CDR3: CASSRPRAYEQYF. In nucleotides, the CDR3 is TGCGCCAGCAGCCGACCCAGGGCCTACGAGCAGTACTTC. Using reference TRBV5-1 and TRBJ2-7 for the parts outside the CDR3, the full variable domain is KAGVTQTPRYLIKTRGQQVTLSCSPISGHRSVSWYQQTPGQGLQFLFEYFSETQRNKGNFPGRFSGRQFSNSRSEMNVSTLELGDSALYLCASSRPRAYEQYFGPGTRLTVT.

V and J are TRBV6-6 and TRBJ2-7, with D possibly being TRBD2 (5 bases). CDR1 and CDR2 (germline): MNHNY, SVGAGI (reference sequence). Between the trimmed V and J ends, which lost 4 bases and 7 bases, there was a span of 11 bases. The CDR3 has 12 residues. The CDR3: CASSSREREQYF. The CDR3 bases are TGTGCCAGCAGTTCCCGCGAGCGGGAGCAGTACTTC.

This rearrangement joins TRBV30 to TRBJ1-1; 10 bases align to TRBD1. V was pared by 4 bases and J by 5 bases, with 7 bases of the junction left unmatched. The CDR3 has 14 amino acids. Germline assignment: CDR1 GTSNPN and CDR2 SVGIG (reference sequence). The CDR3 here is CAWNYDRGRTEAFF. CDR3 DNA sequence: TGTGCCTGGAACTATGACAGGGGGCGGACTGAAGCTTTCTTT.